The 7 T cell receptor beta chains reported below all come from one sample, sequenced in a study of Ad26.COV2.S vaccination and SARS-CoV-2 variants. The sample's treatment: around 19 received Ad26.COV2.S at low or high dose, single or two shots; 5 received placebo; per-sample allocation not given. Specimens were obtained on day 63 following the first vaccine or placebo injection. Some clones are missing from TCRdb's copy, which holds only in-frame ones; the method was immunoSEQ multiplex PCR. The sample lists about half a million clones; 70% to 90% were seen once. The specimen was peripheral blood, collected in a trial of Ad26.COV2.S vaccine versus placebo. All receptors come from a person between 18 and 65 years old who received the Ad26.COV2.S COVID-19 vaccine or a placebo.

V usage is TRBV9 and J usage is TRBJ2-3; no firm D call. The germline V gene encodes CDR1 SGDLS and CDR2 YYNGEE. V dropped 4 bases and J dropped 6 bases, with 9 bases sitting between them. The CDR3 consists of 12 residues. The CDR3 sequence: CASSSSGDTQYF. The DNA of the CDR3 is TGTGCCAGCAGCTCTTCCGGGGATACGCAGTATTTT.

This clone was seen only once. The chain recombines TRBV4-1 with TRBJ1-5, with a tentative D call TRBD1 (5 bases). The germline V and J ends were trimmed by 0 bases and 1 base, with 16 bases remaining between them. There are 18 residues in the CDR3. CDR1 MGHRA and CDR2 YSYEKL come from the germline V gene. The CDR3 nucleotides are TGCGCCAGCAGCCAAGAATCCCCCAGGGCGAACAGCAATCAGCCCCAGCATTTT. It translates to CASSQESPRANSNQPQHF.

This chain links TRBV28 with TRBJ2-7; tentative D call: TRBD2 (6 bases). Germline V gene lookup returns CDR1 MDHEN and CDR2 SYDVKM. With 8 bases removed from V and 2 bases from J, the gap between germline ends came to 13 bases. The CDR3 length is 13 residues. CDR3 nucleotide sequence: TGTGCCAGCGGGAGGATAATCACCTACGAGCAGTACTTC. This codes for CASGRIITYEQYF.

The chain links TRBV6-6 to TRBJ2-6; 7 bases map to TRBD1. CDR1 and CDR2 (germline): MNHNY, SVGAGI (reference sequence). The CDR3 extends over 16 amino acids. V was clipped by 5 bases and J by 2 bases; unmatched bases: 6. CDR3 bases: TGTGCCAGCAGTCGACAGGGACCCACTGGGGCCAACGTCCTGACTTTC. Translation gives CASSRQGPTGANVLTF.

In nucleotides, the CDR3 is TGTGCCAGCAGTTACTCGGGGACAGGGGCCAGTACGCAGTATTTT. Translation: CASSYSGTGASTQYF. V and J are TRBV6-5 and TRBJ2-3; 10 nucleotides align to TRBD1. Trimming removed 0 bases from V and 8 bases from J; junction bases left unmatched: 5. The CDR3 covers 15 residues. Per germline, CDR1 MNHEY and CDR2 SVGAGI.

Points on this clone: The identical CDR3 is also encoded by other nucleotide sequences in the sample. The V and J genes are TRBV7-9 and TRBJ2-2; 8 positions match TRBD1. Losses at the gene ends were 3 bases for V and 0 bases for J; bases not matched to a gene: 0. Germline CDR1 and CDR2: SEHNR and FQNEAQ (reference sequence). CDR3 length equals 15 residues. CDR3 DNA sequence: TGTGCCAGCAGCTTGACAGGGGCGAACACCGGGGAGCTGTTTTTT. Its protein product is CASSLTGANTGELFF.

This chain joins TRBV5-1 and TRBJ2-3; no reliable D call. Germline CDR1 and CDR2: SGHRS and YFSETQ. The CDR3 loop spans 16 amino acids. V lost 0 bases and J 0 bases, leaving 11 bases between the germline ends. This CDR3 reads CASSLVGGTSTDTQYF. Written as DNA, the CDR3 is TGCGCCAGCAGCTTGGTTGGTGGCACTAGCACAGATACGCAGTATTTT.